This is a list of T cell receptor beta chains from one sample in a study of cytomegalovirus exposure and HLA in healthy donors. Here immunoSEQ multiplex PCR was the method, and the copy in TCRdb shows in-frame clones only, minus some. This sample has about 250,000 clones, with about 66% found just once. Sequencing used PBMCs. The receptors here all came from a female donor in good health and CMV-seronegative. Both conserved end residues are part of each CDR3. Fields, in order: J gene, clone size, D gene, V gene, CDR3 DNA, CDR3 protein. A D gene is named only where the DNA matches it firmly. The size field is filled for only some rows; it gives once, few, many or a size class.

>TRBJ2-5|-|-|TRBV20-1
TGCAGTGGTGAGAGGCAAGAGACCCAGTACTTC
CSGERQETQYF
>TRBJ1-2|-|-|TRBV5-1
TGCGCCAGCCGCCCTAACAGCGGATCGAACTATGGCTACACCTTC
CASRPNSGSNYGYTF
>TRBJ1-3|-|-|TRBV7-9
TGTGCCAGCAGCTTGGTGAAAGGGGCTGGAAACACCATATATTTT
CASSLVKGAGNTIYF
>TRBJ2-1|-|-|TRBV18
TGTGCCAGCTCACCGATTCTAGCGTCGAGCTCCTACAATGAGCAGTTCTTC
CASSPILASSSYNEQFF
>TRBJ2-5|-|-|TRBV7-9
TGTGCCAGCAGCTTTCCAGGAGGAGAGACCCAGTACTTC
CASSFPGGETQYF
>TRBJ1-5|-|TRBD1|TRBV28
TGTGCCAGCAGTCGGACAGGGGGCTTGAATCAGCCCCAGCATTTT
CASSRTGGLNQPQHF
>TRBJ1-1|few|TRBD1|TRBV19
TGTGCCAGTAGTACGACAGGGGCGAACACTGAAGCTTTCTTT
CASSTTGANTEAFF
>TRBJ1-2|few|TRBD1|TRBV19
TGTGCCAGTAGTCCCGCAGGGGGTAACTATGGCTACACCTTC
CASSPAGGNYGYTF
>TRBJ2-7|-|-|TRBV4-1
TGCGCCAGCAGCCAAAGCCAGGGTTTTGGCTACGAGCAGTACTTC
CASSQSQGFGYEQYF
>TRBJ2-7|-|TRBD2|TRBV6-5
TGTGCCAGCACGTCTAGCGGGACCGGGGGCTACGAGCAGTACTTC
CASTSSGTGGYEQYF
>TRBJ2-3|-|-|TRBV28
TGTGCCAGCAGTCCCCCAGGGAGGGATACGCAGTATTTT
CASSPPGRDTQYF
>TRBJ1-4|-|-|TRBV7-2
TGTGCCAGCAGCGAACACGGGACTCTTCAAAAACTGTTTTTT
CASSEHGTLQKLFF
>TRBJ2-6|-|-|TRBV27
TGTGCCAGCAGTTTAGGCCAGCGAGGCTCTGGGGCCAACGTCCTGACTTTC
CASSLGQRGSGANVLTF
>TRBJ1-1|-|-|TRBV19
TGTGCCAGTAGTATTTCTGGGGAGTTGAGGACTGAAGCTTTCTTT
CASSISGELRTEAFF
>TRBJ2-6|-|-|TRBV2
TGTGCCAGCAAGTGGGCACCCACCTCTGGGGCCAACGTCCTGACTTTC
CASKWAPTSGANVLTF
>TRBJ1-1|few|-|TRBV5-6
TGTGCCAGCAGCTTGCCCAGGGTGGGCACTGAAGCTTTCTTT
CASSLPRVGTEAFF
>TRBJ2-7|-|TRBD2|TRBV14
TGTGCCAGCAGCCAAGATGTCACTAGCGGGAGCATCCACGAGCAGTACTTC
CASSQDVTSGSIHEQYF
>TRBJ2-3|-|-|TRBV6-1
TGTGCCAGCAGTCCAGCAGGGCGTAGCACAGATACGCAGTATTTT
CASSPAGRSTDTQYF
>TRBJ2-1|-|TRBD2|TRBV2
TGTGCCAGCATGGTGCGTCTAGCGGGCGGTGAGCAGTTCTTC
CASMVRLAGGEQFF
>TRBJ1-3|few|-|TRBV11-2
TGTGCCAGCAGCTCGACAGACTCTGGAAACACCATATATTTT
CASSSTDSGNTIYF
>TRBJ1-5|-|-|TRBV19
TGTGCCAGTAGTATCCCGCTCGAATGGGGGACTCGTAATCAGCCCCAGCATTTT
CASSIPLEWGTRNQPQHF
>TRBJ1-1|once|-|TRBV19
TGTGCCAGTAGACAGAACACTGAAGCTTTCTTT
CASRQNTEAFF
>TRBJ2-7|-|TRBD2|TRBV2
TGTGCCAGCAGTGGGGGACTAGCGGATAATTTGTCCTACGAGCAGTACTTC
CASSGGLADNLSYEQYF
>TRBJ1-2|-|TRBD1|TRBV14
TGTGCCAGCAGCTCGACCGGGACAGGCTATGGCTACACCTTC
CASSSTGTGYGYTF
>TRBJ2-3|-|TRBD1|TRBV18
TGTGCCAGCCCCGGACAGGGCACAGATACGCAGTATTTT
CASPGQGTDTQYF
>TRBJ2-7|-|TRBD2|TRBV9
TGTGCCAGCAGCGTAGCCAGCGGGAGTGCCTACGAGCAGTACTTC
CASSVASGSAYEQYF
>TRBJ2-1|-|TRBD1|TRBV5-1
TGCGCCAGCAGCCGGGGGGACAGGGATTACAATGAGCAGTTCTTC
CASSRGDRDYNEQFF
>TRBJ1-3|-|-|TRBV29-1
TGCAGCGTTTCTGTGCTAGGAAACACCATATATTTT
CSVSVLGNTIYF
>TRBJ2-1|few|TRBD2|TRBV7-2
TGTGCCAGCAGCAAAAGACCCCTCGGACTAGCGGGATACAATGAGCAGTTCTTC
CASSKRPLGLAGYNEQFF
>TRBJ2-1|once|TRBD2|TRBV6-6
TGTGCCAGCAGTTCCACTAGCGGGAGGGTCAATGAGCAGTTCTTC
CASSSTSGRVNEQFF
>TRBJ1-5|few|-|TRBV21-1
TGTGCCAGCAGCATTCGACAGGTCAATCAGCCCCAGCATTTT
CASSIRQVNQPQHF
>TRBJ2-2|-|-|TRBV6-1
TGTGCCACCTTCGATCGGCAGGCGAACACCGGGGAGCTGTTTTTT
CATFDRQANTGELFF
>TRBJ2-3|-|TRBD2|TRBV10-1
TGCGCCAGCAGTGAAGCCGGGAGGCTCACAGATACGCAGTATTTT
CASSEAGRLTDTQYF
>TRBJ2-2|few|-|TRBV2
TGTGCCAGCAGTGTGTGGCGGACGAACACCGGGGAGCTGTTTTTT
CASSVWRTNTGELFF
>TRBJ2-1|-|-|TRBV5-4
TGTGCCAGCAGCCGAGTCAGGGTAAGCTCCTACAATGAGCAGTTCTTC
CASSRVRVSSYNEQFF
>TRBJ2-5|-|-|TRBV2
TGTGCCAGCGCTCGGTCCGAAGAGACCCAGTACTTC
CASARSEETQYF
>TRBJ1-4|-|-|TRBV7-9
TGTTCCAGCAGCCCCCCGGTCGAAAATGAAAAACTGTTTTTT
CSSSPPVENEKLFF
>TRBJ2-5|-|-|TRBV29-1
TGCAGCGTTGATTTTGGGACTGTACAAGAGACCCAGTACTTC
CSVDFGTVQETQYF
>TRBJ2-7|-|-|TRBV25-1
TGTGCCAGCAGTGAATCTTGGGGGTTGACAGGCGCCACCTACGAGCAGTACTTC
CASSESWGLTGATYEQYF
>TRBJ2-3|-|-|TRBV28
TGTGCCAGCAGTCCTTGGACATCTAATACGCAGTATTTT
CASSPWTSNTQYF
>TRBJ2-7|-|-|TRBV11-3
TGTGCCAGCAGCTCGGTGTCCTTGGGCACCTACGAGCAGTACTTC
CASSSVSLGTYEQYF
>TRBJ2-3|-|TRBD2|TRBV7-2
TGTGCCAGCAGCTCAGGACTAGCGGGAGCGTCAGATACGCAGTATTTT
CASSSGLAGASDTQYF
>TRBJ2-7|-|-|TRBV5-1
TGCGCCAGCAGCCTGGAAACGGGTCCTTCCTACGAGCAGTACTTC
CASSLETGPSYEQYF
>TRBJ1-4|-|TRBD1|TRBV7-2
TGTGCCAGCAGCCCCAGGACAGGATTGAATGAAAAACTGTTTTTT
CASSPRTGLNEKLFF
>TRBJ2-1|-|-|TRBV9
TGTGCCAGCAGCGTAAGTACTGGGCTGTCCTACAATGAGCAGTTCTTC
CASSVSTGLSYNEQFF
>TRBJ2-6|-|TRBD1|TRBV10-3
TGTGCCATCAGGAAGGGGCAGGGGGCAAGCTCTGGGGCCAACGTCCTGACTTTC
CAIRKGQGASSGANVLTF
>TRBJ2-1|-|TRBD2|TRBV10-3
TGTGCCACCCTGGCAAGCGGGAGGGACAATGAGCAGTTCTTC
CATLASGRDNEQFF
>TRBJ1-2|few|-|TRBV6-5
TGTGCCAGCAGTTACTCGCGGGTGGGCGCCTATGGCTACACCTTC
CASSYSRVGAYGYTF
>TRBJ2-1|-|TRBD1|TRBV5-1
TGCGCCAGCAGCGCGGGACAGGACTCCTACAATGAGCAGTTCTTC
CASSAGQDSYNEQFF
>TRBJ2-7|-|TRBD1|TRBV7-6
TGTGCCAGCAGCGATGGACAGGGGAGTTCCTACGAGCAGTACTTC
CASSDGQGSSYEQYF
>TRBJ1-2|-|-|TRBV7-9
TGTGCCAGTTCGTCCCCCGGGGACTATGGCTACACCTTC
CASSSPGDYGYTF
>TRBJ2-7|-|TRBD2|TRBV7-9
TGTGCCAGCAGCCCAGGGGGACTAGCGGGATACGAGCAGTACTTC
CASSPGGLAGYEQYF